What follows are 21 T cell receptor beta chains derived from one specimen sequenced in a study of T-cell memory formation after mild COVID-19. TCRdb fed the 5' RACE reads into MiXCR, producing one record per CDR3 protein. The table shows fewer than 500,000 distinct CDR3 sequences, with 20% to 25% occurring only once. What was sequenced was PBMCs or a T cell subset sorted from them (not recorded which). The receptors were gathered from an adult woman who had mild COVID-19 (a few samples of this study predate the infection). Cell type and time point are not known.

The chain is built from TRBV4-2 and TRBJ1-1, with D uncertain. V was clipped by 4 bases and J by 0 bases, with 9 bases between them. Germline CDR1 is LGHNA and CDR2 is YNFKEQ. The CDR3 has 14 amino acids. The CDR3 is CASSPNRVNTEAFF. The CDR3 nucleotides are TGTGCCAGCAGCCCAAATCGGGTGAACACTGAAGCTTTCTTT.

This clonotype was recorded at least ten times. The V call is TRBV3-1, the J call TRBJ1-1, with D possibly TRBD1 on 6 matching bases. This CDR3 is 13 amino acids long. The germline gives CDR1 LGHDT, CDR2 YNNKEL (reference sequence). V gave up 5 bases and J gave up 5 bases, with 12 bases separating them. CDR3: CASSEGERTEAFF. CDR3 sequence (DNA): TGTGCCAGCAGCGAGGGGGAACGTACTGAAGCTTTCTTT.

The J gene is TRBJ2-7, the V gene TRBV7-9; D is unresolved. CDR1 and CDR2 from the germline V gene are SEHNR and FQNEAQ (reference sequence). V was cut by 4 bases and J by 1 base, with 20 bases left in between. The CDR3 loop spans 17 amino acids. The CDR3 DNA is TGTGCCAGCAGCTCCGACCAGCTCCTGGGTCGATCCTACGAGCAGTACTTC. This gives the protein CASSSDQLLGRSYEQYF.

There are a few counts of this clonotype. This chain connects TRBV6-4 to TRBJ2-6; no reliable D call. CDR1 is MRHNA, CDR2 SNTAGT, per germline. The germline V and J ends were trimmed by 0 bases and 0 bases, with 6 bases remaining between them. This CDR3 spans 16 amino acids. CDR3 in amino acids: CASSDSVLSGANVLTF. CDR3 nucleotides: TGTGCCAGCAGTGACTCAGTACTCTCTGGGGCCAACGTCCTGACTTTC.

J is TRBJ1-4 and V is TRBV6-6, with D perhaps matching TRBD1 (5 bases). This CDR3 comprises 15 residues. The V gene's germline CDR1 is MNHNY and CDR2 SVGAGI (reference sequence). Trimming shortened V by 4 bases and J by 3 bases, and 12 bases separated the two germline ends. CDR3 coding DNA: TGTGCCAGCAGTTTAACAGGCAAACCTAATGAAAAACTGTTTTTT. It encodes CASSLTGKPNEKLFF.

CDR3 protein: CASSLQQGAKRSSGNTIYF. CDR3 bases: TGTGCCAGCAGTTTACAACAGGGGGCAAAGCGGTCCTCCGGAAACACCATATATTTT. The J gene is TRBJ1-3, the V gene TRBV12-3 or TRBV12-4; TRBD1 matches at 9 bases. The CDR3 is 19 amino acids. The trim removed 2 bases at V and 4 bases at J, leaving 15 bases unmatched.

The CDR3 spells CASRRTGSEQYF. The CDR3 DNA reads as TGTGCCAGCAGGCGCACAGGGTCCGAGCAGTACTTC. The chain links TRBV12-3 or TRBV12-4 to TRBJ2-7; TRBD1 is a possible D gene (6 bases). Trimming took 6 bases from V and 6 from J, leaving 12 bases between them. This CDR3 is 12 amino acids long.

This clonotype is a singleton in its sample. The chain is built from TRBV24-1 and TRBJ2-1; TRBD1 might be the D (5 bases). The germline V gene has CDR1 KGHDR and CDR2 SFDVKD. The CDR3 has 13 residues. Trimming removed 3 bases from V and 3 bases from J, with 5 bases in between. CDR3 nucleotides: TGTGCCACCAGTGATGACAGCTACAATGAGCAGTTCTTC. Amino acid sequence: CATSDDSYNEQFF.

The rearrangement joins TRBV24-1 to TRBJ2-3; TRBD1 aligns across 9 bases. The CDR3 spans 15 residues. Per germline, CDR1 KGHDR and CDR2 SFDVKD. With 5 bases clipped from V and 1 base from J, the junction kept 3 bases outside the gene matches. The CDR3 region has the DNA TGTGCCACCAGTGCTTGGACAGGGGGCACAGATACGCAGTATTTT. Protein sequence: CATSAWTGGTDTQYF.

The CDR3 DNA follows: TGTGCTAGTGGTTTGTGGCTAGCGGGAGTATCCGAGCAGTACTTC. Translated: CASGLWLAGVSEQYF. This chain uses TRBV12-5 with TRBJ2-7; 10 bases line up with TRBD2. V shed 2 bases, J shed 6 bases, and the junction held 7 bases outside the gene matches. The CDR3 is 15 residues long. The germline V gene has CDR1 LGHNT and CDR2 FRNRAP.

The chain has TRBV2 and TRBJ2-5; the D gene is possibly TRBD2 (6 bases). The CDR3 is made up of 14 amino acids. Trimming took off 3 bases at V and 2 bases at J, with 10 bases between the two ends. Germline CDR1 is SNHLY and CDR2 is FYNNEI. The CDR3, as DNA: TGTGCCAGCAGTGAGGGGGGTATACAAGAGACCCAGTACTTC. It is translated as CASSEGGIQETQYF.

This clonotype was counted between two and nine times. CDR3 DNA: TGTGCCAGCAGCTTAGTCGGCCAGGGGCCCACCTACGAGCAGTACTTC. Protein: CASSLVGQGPTYEQYF. The chain couples TRBV7-9 to TRBJ2-7; tentative D call: TRBD1 (6 bases). Germline V gene sequence: CDR1 SEHNR, CDR2 FQNEAQ (reference sequence). CDR3 length equals 16 residues. The V and J ends lost 1 base and 2 bases respectively, with 15 bases between them.

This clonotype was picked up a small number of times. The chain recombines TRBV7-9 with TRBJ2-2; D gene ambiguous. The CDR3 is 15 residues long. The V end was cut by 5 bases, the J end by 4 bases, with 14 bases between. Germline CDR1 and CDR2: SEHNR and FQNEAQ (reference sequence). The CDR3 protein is CASSQRSTITGELFF. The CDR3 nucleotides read TGTGCCAGCAGCCAACGGTCGACCATCACCGGGGAGCTGTTTTTT. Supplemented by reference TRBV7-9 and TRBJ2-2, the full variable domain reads DTGVSQNPRHKITKRGQNVTFRCDPISEHNRLYWYRQTLGQGPEFLTYFQNEAQLEKSRLLSDRFSAERPKGSFSTLEIQRTEQGDSAMYLCASSQRSTITGELFFGEGSRLTVL.

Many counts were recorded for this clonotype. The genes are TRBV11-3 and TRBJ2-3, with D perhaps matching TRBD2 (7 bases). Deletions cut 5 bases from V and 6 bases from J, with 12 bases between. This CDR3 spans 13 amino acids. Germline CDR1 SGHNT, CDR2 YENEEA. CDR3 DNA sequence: TGTGCCAGCAGCCTAGGGGGGGTGGATACGCAGTATTTT. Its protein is CASSLGGVDTQYF.

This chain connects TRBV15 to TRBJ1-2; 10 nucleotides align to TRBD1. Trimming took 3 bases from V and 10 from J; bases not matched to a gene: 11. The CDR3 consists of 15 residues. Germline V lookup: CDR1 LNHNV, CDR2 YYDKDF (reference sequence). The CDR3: CATSRQGQGFGDYTF. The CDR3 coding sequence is TGTGCCACCAGCAGGCAGGGACAGGGGTTTGGGGACTACACCTTC.

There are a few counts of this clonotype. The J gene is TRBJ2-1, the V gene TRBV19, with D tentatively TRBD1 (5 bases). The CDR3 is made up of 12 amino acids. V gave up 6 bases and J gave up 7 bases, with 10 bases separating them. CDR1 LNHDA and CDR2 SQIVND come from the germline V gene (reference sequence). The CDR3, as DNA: TGTGCCAGTAGGAAGGGGATAAATGAGCAGTTCTTC. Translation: CASRKGINEQFF.

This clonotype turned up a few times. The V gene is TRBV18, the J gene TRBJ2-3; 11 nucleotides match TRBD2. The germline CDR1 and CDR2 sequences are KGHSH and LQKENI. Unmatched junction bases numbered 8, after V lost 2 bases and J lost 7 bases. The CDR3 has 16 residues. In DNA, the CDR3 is TGTGCCAGCTCACCAACTATAGCGGGGGGGCCGAATACGCAGTATTTT. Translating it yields CASSPTIAGGPNTQYF.

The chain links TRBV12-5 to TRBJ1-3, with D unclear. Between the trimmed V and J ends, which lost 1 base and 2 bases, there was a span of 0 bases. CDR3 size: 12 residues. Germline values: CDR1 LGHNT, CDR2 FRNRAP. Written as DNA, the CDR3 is TGTGCTAGTGGTTTGGCTGGAAACACCATATATTTT. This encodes CASGLAGNTIYF. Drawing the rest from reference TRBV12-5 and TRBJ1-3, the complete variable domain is DARVTQTPRHKVTEMGQEVTMRCQPILGHNTVFWYRQTMMQGLELLAYFRNRAPLDDSGMPKDRFSAEMPDATLATLKIQPSEPRDSAVYFCASGLAGNTIYFGEGSWLTVV.

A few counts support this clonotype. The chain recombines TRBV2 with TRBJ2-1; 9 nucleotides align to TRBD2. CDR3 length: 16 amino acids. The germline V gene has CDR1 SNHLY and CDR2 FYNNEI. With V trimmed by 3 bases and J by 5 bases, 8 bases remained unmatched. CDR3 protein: CASSEVGGRDHNEQFF. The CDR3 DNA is TGTGCCAGCAGTGAGGTCGGCGGGAGGGATCACAATGAGCAGTTCTTC.

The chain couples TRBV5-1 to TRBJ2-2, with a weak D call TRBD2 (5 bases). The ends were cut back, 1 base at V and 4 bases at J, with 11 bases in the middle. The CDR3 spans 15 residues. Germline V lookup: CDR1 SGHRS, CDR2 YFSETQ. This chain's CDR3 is CASSLSGGLTGELFF. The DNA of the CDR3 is TGCGCCAGCAGCTTGAGCGGAGGTCTCACCGGGGAGCTGTTTTTT.

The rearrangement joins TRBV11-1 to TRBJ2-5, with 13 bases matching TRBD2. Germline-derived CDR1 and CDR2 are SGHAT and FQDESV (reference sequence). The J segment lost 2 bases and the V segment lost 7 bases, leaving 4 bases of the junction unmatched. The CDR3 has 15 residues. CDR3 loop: CASTLGLAGQETQYF. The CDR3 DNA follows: TGTGCCAGCACCTTGGGACTAGCGGGGCAAGAGACCCAGTACTTC.